Below are 7 T cell receptor beta chains sequenced from a single sample in a study of T cells in Graves' hyperthyroidism and ophthalmopathy. TCR beta CDR3 region amplification was performed from RNA transcripts. The TCR CDR3 was amplified in a first-round RT-PCR using the HTBI primer set. TCRdb reprocessed the multiplex PCR reads with MiXCR, giving one entry per CDR3 protein. This table has hundreds of thousands of distinct CDR3 sequences, 14% to 15% appearing once. Sequenced sample: blood. Receptors originate from a woman in her 40s with Graves' ophthalmopathy.

This clonotype occurred a few times. This chain links TRBV12-3 or TRBV12-4 with TRBJ2-7; TRBD1 agrees at 9 bases. This CDR3 region has 14 residues. V was clipped by 6 bases and J by 7 bases; unmatched bases: 10. The CDR3 coding sequence is TGTGCCAGCAGCGCCGGGACAGGGAGAGGGGAGCAGTACTTC. Its translation is CASSAGTGRGEQYF.

This clonotype was seen many times. This chain uses TRBV7-8 with TRBJ1-2; no definite D call. V lost 1 base and J 2 bases, leaving 5 bases between the germline ends. Germline loops: CDR1 SGHVS, CDR2 FQNEAQ. This CDR3 is built from 13 residues. This CDR3 reads CASSLVNNYGYTF. CDR3 nucleotide sequence: TGTGCCAGCAGCTTAGTTAACAACTATGGCTACACCTTC.

This clonotype showed up many times. This sequence joins TRBV11-1 and TRBJ1-1; tentative D call: TRBD1 (5 bases). V shed 6 bases and J shed 1 base, with 18 bases lying between them. Germline CDR1 and CDR2: SGHAT and FQDESV (reference sequence). This CDR3 has 16 residues. The CDR3 coding sequence is TGTGCCAGCAGTCCAATTGAGACAGCGGAGAACACTGAAGCTTTCTTT. As protein: CASSPIETAENTEAFF.

The chain carries TRBV19 and TRBJ1-1; D is ambiguous. Germline V gene sequence: CDR1 LNHDA, CDR2 SQIVND (reference sequence). V gave up 6 bases and J gave up 5 bases, with 13 bases separating them. This CDR3 has 13 residues. CDR3 sequence: CASSTSSGTEAFF. The CDR3 bases are TGTGCCAGTAGCACATCCTCGGGGACTGAAGCTTTCTTT.

Many counts were recorded for this clonotype. The chain has TRBV6-5 and TRBJ2-4, with a tentative D call TRBD1 (6 bases). Trimming took off 4 bases at V and 0 bases at J, with 13 bases between the two ends. This CDR3 comprises 16 residues. The V gene's germline CDR1 is MNHEY and CDR2 SVGAGI. The CDR3 sequence is CASSSWTDIAKNIQYF. The CDR3 coding sequence is TGTGCCAGCAGTTCATGGACAGATATAGCCAAAAACATTCAGTACTTC.

The sample holds many counts of this clonotype. The chain recombines TRBV7-9 with TRBJ2-3; D is possibly TRBD2 (6 bases). CDR1 SEHNR and CDR2 FQNEAQ come from the germline V gene (reference sequence). The CDR3 runs to 14 residues. Trimming removed 4 bases from V and 2 bases from J, with 10 bases in between. Here the CDR3 reads CASSSTGVTDTQYF. The CDR3 DNA sequence: TGTGCCAGCAGCTCCACGGGAGTCACAGATACGCAGTATTTT.

This clonotype has just a few counts. The genes are TRBV4-1 and TRBJ1-5, with D hard to call. The CDR3 runs to 13 residues. V lost 0 bases and J 7 bases, leaving 7 bases between the germline ends. Germline V gives CDR1 MGHRA, CDR2 YSYEKL. The CDR3: CASSQEERQPQHF. For the CDR3, the DNA is TGCGCCAGCAGCCAAGAGGAGCGGCAGCCCCAGCATTTT.